This T cell receptor (beta chain) was documented in a study of blood T cell repertoires in COVID-19. The CDR3 loop spans 16 amino acids. This clone was detected only once. The repertoire was sequenced with immunoSEQ multiplex PCR; TCRdb's copy has only in-frame clones and lacks some. The table shows approximately 120,000 clones, with roughly 90% occurring only once. The TCR was taken from a woman older than 75 with acute or convalescent COVID-19. The specimen was peripheral blood. The chain recombines TRBV21-1 with TRBJ1-4; the DNA was not used to check the table's D call, TRBD1. TRBV21-1 corresponds to a pseudogene. The CDR3 region has the DNA TGTGCCAGCAGCAAAGGGGACAGGGGGCGGAATGGGAAACTGTTTTTT. It is translated as CASSKGDRGRNGKLFF.